These 21 T cell receptor beta chains originate from one sample sequenced in a study of T cell changes during pregnancy in multiple sclerosis (dated by TCRdb to the late 2010s). The library was generated by the immunoSEQ multiplex PCR assay. What TCRdb holds here is the immuneACCESS table cut down to in-frame rearrangements. Part of the clones is not present; checked against another copy, under half of the missing clones reflect an unresolved V gene, and the others are unexplained. This sample comprises approximately 90,000 clones, roughly 94% of them detected only once. The ten largest clonotypes hold 0.7% to 1% of the sample. Sequenced here: peripheral blood, sampled in the third trimester of pregnancy. The origin of the receptors is a female donor with multiple sclerosis, enrolled in a pregnancy study.

In its sample, this clone was seen once. The rearrangement uses TRBV10-2 and TRBJ2-3, with TRBD1 as a possible D gene (5 bases). This CDR3 comprises 13 residues. Trimming removed 6 bases at V and 1 base at J, with 8 bases between. Germline V gives CDR1 WSHSY, CDR2 SAAADI. The CDR3 protein is CASREGGTDTQYF. For the CDR3, the DNA is TGCGCCAGCAGGGAAGGGGGCACAGATACGCAGTATTTT.

This clone was counted a single time. The chain employs TRBV11-1 and TRBJ2-4; the match to TRBD2 covers 13 bases. Trimming cost V 4 bases and J 6 bases; bases outside gene matches: 9. CDR1 SGHAT and CDR2 FQDESV come from the germline V gene (reference sequence). There are 17 residues in the CDR3. CDR3 in amino acids: CASSSPGLAGWRNIQYF. The CDR3 DNA follows: TGTGCCAGCAGCTCCCCGGGACTAGCGGGGTGGAGAAACATTCAGTACTTC.

The chain links TRBV14 to TRBJ2-2; 8 bases fit TRBD1. In germline, CDR1 is SGHDN, CDR2 FVKESK. The CDR3 contains 15 residues. Germline trimming cut 1 base from V and 3 bases from J; bases unmatched to any gene: 1. The CDR3 spells CASSQGTGYTGELFF. The DNA of the CDR3 is TGTGCCAGCAGCCAAGGGACAGGGTACACCGGGGAGCTGTTTTTT.

This rearrangement joins TRBV11-2 to TRBJ2-1; TRBD2 matches at 15 bases. Germline loops: CDR1 SGHAT, CDR2 FQNNGV. The CDR3 contains 17 residues. Losses at the gene ends were 5 bases for V and 3 bases for J; bases not matched to a gene: 5. The CDR3 DNA reads TGTGCCAGCAGCCCAGGGACTAGCGGGAGGCTCTACAATGAGCAGTTCTTC. Translation: CASSPGTSGRLYNEQFF.

In DNA, the CDR3 is TGTGCCAGCTCCCTTCGACTTTACGAGCAGTACTTC. Protein sequence: CASSLRLYEQYF. The V gene is TRBV18, the J gene TRBJ2-7, with unresolved D. V lost 6 bases and J 4 bases, leaving 10 bases between the germline ends. Looked up from germline, CDR1 is KGHSH and CDR2 is LQKENI. CDR3 size: 12 residues.

V gene TRBV7-2 combines with J gene TRBJ1-5; D is uncertain. This CDR3 is built from 13 residues. V was clipped by 4 bases and J by 7 bases, with 11 bases between them. Germline assignment: CDR1 SGHTA and CDR2 FQGNSA. The CDR3 loop reads CASSWSGDQPQHF. CDR3 coding DNA: TGTGCCAGCAGCTGGTCGGGAGACCAGCCCCAGCATTTT. The variable domain in full, completed from reference TRBV7-2 and TRBJ1-5, reads GAGVSQSPSNKVTEKGKDVELRCDPISGHTALYWYRQSLGQGLEFLIYFQGNSAPDKSGLPSDRFSAERTGGSVSTLTIQRTQQEDSAVYLCASSWSGDQPQHFGDGTRLSIL.

This chain uses TRBV19 with TRBJ2-1, with 11 bases aligning to TRBD2. Looked up from germline, CDR1 is LNHDA and CDR2 is SQIVND (reference sequence). V shed 1 base, J shed 2 bases, and the junction held 1 base outside the gene matches. The CDR3 totals 16 residues. This chain's CDR3 is CASSIASGGTYNEQFF. CDR3 DNA sequence: TGTGCCAGTAGTATAGCTAGCGGGGGGACCTACAATGAGCAGTTCTTC.

The chain uses TRBV25-1 and TRBJ1-2, with D tentatively TRBD1 (6 bases). Per germline, CDR1 MGHDK and CDR2 SYGVNS. Trimming removed 6 bases at V and 8 bases at J, with 22 bases between. CDR3 length equals 15 residues. CDR3 sequence (DNA): TGTGCCAGCAGCCCCCTCGGGCCCAGGGGCGGGGGCTACACCTTC. It translates to CASSPLGPRGGGYTF.

The chain recombines TRBV14 with TRBJ1-2; no firm D call. The CDR3 contains 14 residues. V lost 2 bases to trimming and J lost 6 bases, with 13 bases between them. Germline-derived CDR1 and CDR2 are SGHDN and FVKESK. The CDR3, as DNA: TGTGCCAGCAGCCAATCCGGACTGATTGATGGCTACACCTTC. It yields the protein CASSQSGLIDGYTF.

The chain couples TRBV4-3 to TRBJ1-1, with 10 positions matching TRBD1. The germline gives CDR1 LGHNA, CDR2 YSLEER. The CDR3 is made up of 17 amino acids. After removal of 4 bases from V and 4 bases from J, the junction contained 12 bases not matched to a gene. CDR3 protein: CASSPGTGEALATEAFF. The CDR3 DNA is TGCGCCAGCAGCCCGGGGACAGGGGAGGCCCTGGCCACTGAAGCTTTCTTT.

This clone is a singleton in its sample. CDR3 residues: CASSLPGGSNQPQHF. The DNA of the CDR3 is TGCGCCAGCAGCCTTCCGGGTGGCAGCAATCAGCCCCAGCATTTT. The chain couples TRBV4-1 to TRBJ1-5, with D hard to call. The germline CDR1 and CDR2 sequences are MGHRA and YSYEKL. The CDR3 has 15 amino acids. With 4 bases removed from V and 1 base from J, the gap between germline ends came to 11 bases.

The rearrangement links TRBV10-3 to TRBJ1-1, with 8 nucleotides matching TRBD1. CDR3 length: 13 amino acids. Germline-derived CDR1 and CDR2 are ENHRY and SYGVKD. With 9 bases clipped from V and 2 bases from J, the junction kept 5 bases outside the gene matches. In nucleotides, the CDR3 is TGTGCCATTACGGACAGGGTAAACACTGAAGCTTTCTTT. Its protein is CAITDRVNTEAFF.

The CDR3 loop reads CASSLDASGRGLYEQYF. The CDR3 coding sequence is TGTGCCAGCAGTTTGGATGCTAGCGGGAGGGGACTCTACGAGCAGTACTTC. The V and J genes are TRBV27 and TRBJ2-7; TRBD2 matches at 12 bases. The junction had 9 bases not matched to a gene; V was cut back by 3 bases and J by 3 bases. CDR1 and CDR2 (germline): MNHEY, SMNVEV (reference sequence). The CDR3 is 17 residues long.

The V and J genes are TRBV7-9 and TRBJ2-3; TRBD2 agrees at 12 bases. The junction had 1 base not matched to a gene; V was cut back by 2 bases and J by 1 base. Germline V gene data show CDR1 as SEHNR and CDR2 as FQNEAQ (reference sequence). This CDR3 is built from 16 residues. The CDR3 protein is CASSLRLAGGTDTQYF. In nucleotides, the CDR3 is TGTGCCAGCAGCTTAAGACTAGCGGGGGGCACAGATACGCAGTATTTT.

This clone came up once. The chain couples TRBV30 to TRBJ2-7; 11 bases match TRBD2. With 0 bases clipped from V and 9 bases from J, the junction kept 7 bases outside the gene matches. The CDR3 spans 14 residues. From germline, CDR1 is GTSNPN and CDR2 SVGIG (reference sequence). The CDR3 DNA sequence: TGTGCCTGGAGTGTGAAGACTAGCGGGACTAGGCAGTACTTC. Translated, it gives CAWSVKTSGTRQYF.

The V and J genes are TRBV6-5 and TRBJ2-7, with 11 bases fitting TRBD1. CDR1 and CDR2 from the germline V gene are MNHEY and SVGAGI. The V segment lost 0 bases and the J segment 4 bases; nucleotides outside the gene matches: 5. This CDR3 spans 16 amino acids. CDR3 coding DNA: TGTGCCAGCAGTTACTCGAGGACAGGGGGCGAGTACGAGCAGTACTTC. Its protein product is CASSYSRTGGEYEQYF.

V is TRBV4-1 and J is TRBJ2-7; 9 bases are a match to TRBD2. CDR3 length: 17 amino acids. The V segment lost 1 base and the J segment 0 bases; nucleotides outside the gene matches: 7. Germline CDR1 MGHRA, CDR2 YSYEKL. This CDR3 reads CASSQALAGVISYEQYF. The DNA for the CDR3 is TGCGCCAGCAGCCAAGCCTTAGCGGGAGTAATCTCCTACGAGCAGTACTTC.

The chain uses TRBV25-1 and TRBJ2-7, with 9 bases matching TRBD2. Trimming cost V 1 base and J 4 bases; bases outside gene matches: 8. CDR3 length: 16 residues. Germline V gene data show CDR1 as MGHDK and CDR2 as SYGVNS. In DNA, the CDR3 is TGTGCCAGCAGTGAATCGAGCCTAGCGGGGATATACGAGCAGTACTTC. Its translation is CASSESSLAGIYEQYF.

V usage is TRBV6-5 and J usage is TRBJ2-2; D unclear. The germline gives CDR1 MNHEY, CDR2 SVGAGI. The CDR3 has 15 amino acids. Trimming took 2 bases from V and 2 from J, leaving 9 bases between them. The CDR3 coding sequence is TGTGCCAGCAGTTACGCGACAATAAACACCGGGGAGCTGTTTTTT. Translation: CASSYATINTGELFF.

V usage is TRBV5-6 and J usage is TRBJ2-3, with 7 bases fitting TRBD1. V was pared by 0 bases and J by 5 bases, with 0 bases of the junction left unmatched. The germline gives CDR1 SGHDT, CDR2 YYEEEE. The CDR3 runs to 13 residues. CDR3 in amino acids: CASSLGQGDTQYF. Written as DNA, the CDR3 is TGTGCCAGCAGCTTGGGACAGGGAGATACGCAGTATTTT. The full variable domain, rest sourced from reference TRBV5-6 and TRBJ2-3, is DAGVTQSPTHLIKTRGQQVTLRCSPKSGHDTVSWYQQALGQGPQFIFQYYEEEERQRGNFPDRFSGHQFPNYSSELNVNALLLGDSALYLCASSLGQGDTQYFGPGTRLTVL.

This sequence joins TRBV27 and TRBJ2-3, with 11 bases identical to TRBD2. CDR1 and CDR2 (germline): MNHEY, SMNVEV (reference sequence). V lost 4 bases and J lost 7; bases outside the gene matches: 16. CDR3 length equals 18 residues. For the CDR3, the DNA is TGTGCCAGCAGTTATAGCGGGAGGGCCAGGTTTGATGGGAATACGCAGTATTTT. Protein sequence: CASSYSGRARFDGNTQYF.